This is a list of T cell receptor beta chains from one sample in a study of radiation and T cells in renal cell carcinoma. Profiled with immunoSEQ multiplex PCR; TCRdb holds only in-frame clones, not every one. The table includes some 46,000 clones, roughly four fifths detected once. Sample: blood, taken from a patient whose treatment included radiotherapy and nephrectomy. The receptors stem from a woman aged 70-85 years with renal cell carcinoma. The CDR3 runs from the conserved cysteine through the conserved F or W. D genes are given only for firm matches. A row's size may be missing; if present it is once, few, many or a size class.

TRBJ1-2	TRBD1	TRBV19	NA	TGTGCCAGTAGTATTGGCCCAGGGGGCTCCTATGGCTACACCTTC	CASSIGPGGSYGYTF
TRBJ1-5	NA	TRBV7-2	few	TGTGCCAGCAGCTTATTTTGGCGGAGTAATCAGCCCCAGCATTTT	CASSLFWRSNQPQHF
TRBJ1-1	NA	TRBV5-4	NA	TGTGCCAGCAGCCCCCCATTTTCAACTGAAGCTTTCTTT	CASSPPFSTEAFF
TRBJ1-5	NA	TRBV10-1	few	TGCGCCAGCAGCCCCTCTGGTCAGCCCCAGCATTTT	CASSPSGQPQHF
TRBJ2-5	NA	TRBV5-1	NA	TGCGCCAGCAGCCCAGATCAAGAGACCCAGTACTTC	CASSPDQETQYF
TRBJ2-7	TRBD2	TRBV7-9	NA	TGTGCCAGCGGGCTAGCGGGAGGGTTCTCCTACGAGCAGTACTTC	CASGLAGGFSYEQYF
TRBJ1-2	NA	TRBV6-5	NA	TGTGCCAGCAGTTCGCCCCGGGGCGGCGGCTATGGCTACACCTTC	CASSSPRGGGYGYTF
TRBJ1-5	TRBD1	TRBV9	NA	TGTGCCAGCAGCGTGGGGACAGGGGATAGCAATCAGCCCCAGCATTTT	CASSVGTGDSNQPQHF
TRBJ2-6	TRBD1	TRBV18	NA	TGTGCCAGCTCCCCCGGGACAGGGACTGGGGCCAACGTCCTGACTTTC	CASSPGTGTGANVLTF
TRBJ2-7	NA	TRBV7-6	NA	TGTGCCAGCAGCTTAGCAGGCAGGGGCCCCTACGAGCAGTACTTC	CASSLAGRGPYEQYF
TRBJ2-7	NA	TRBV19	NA	TGTGCCAGTAGTCCCGACACATGGCTCGAGCAGTACTTC	CASSPDTWLEQYF
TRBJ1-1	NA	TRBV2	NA	TGTGCCAGCAGGGGGGGACACCTAAGACTGAACACTGAAGCTTTCTTT	CASRGGHLRLNTEAFF
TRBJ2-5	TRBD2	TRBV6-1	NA	TGTGCCAGCAGTGAATCTCCGGCGGGAGGAGGGGAGACCCAGTACTTC	CASSESPAGGGETQYF
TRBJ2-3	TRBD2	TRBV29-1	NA	TGCAGCGTTGAAGGGTCTAGCGGGGTTCCAGATACGCAGTATTTT	CSVEGSSGVPDTQYF
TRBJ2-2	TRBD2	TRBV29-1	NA	TGCAGCGCCAGGGGACTAGCGGGAATCTTCGGGGAGCTGTTTTTT	CSARGLAGIFGELFF
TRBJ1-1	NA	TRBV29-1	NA	TGCAGCGGAAGGAACACTGAAGCTTTCTTT	CSGRNTEAFF
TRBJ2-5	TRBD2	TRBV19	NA	TGTGCCAGTAAAAATCGGGTAGCGGGATATGAGACCCAGTACTTC	CASKNRVAGYETQYF
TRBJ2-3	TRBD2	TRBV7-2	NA	TGTGCCAGCAGCTTAGCGGGACTAAGCACAGATACGCAGTATTTT	CASSLAGLSTDTQYF
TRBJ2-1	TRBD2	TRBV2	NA	TGTGCCAGCAGTCTTAGCGGGAGGGCCGACGAGCAGTTCTTC	CASSLSGRADEQFF
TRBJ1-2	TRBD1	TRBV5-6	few	TGTGCCAGCAGCCCTGGACAGGGGCATGGCTACACCTTC	CASSPGQGHGYTF
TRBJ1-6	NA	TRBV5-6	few	TGTGCCAGCAGCTTGGGGCTCAATTCACCCCTCCACTTT	CASSLGLNSPLHF
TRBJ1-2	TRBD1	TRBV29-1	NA	TGCAGCGTTTGGACAGGGGGACTAGGCTATGGCTACACCTTC	CSVWTGGLGYGYTF
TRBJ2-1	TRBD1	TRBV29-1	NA	TGCAGCGTTGAAGGTGCAGGGGGCTCCGAGCAGTTCTTC	CSVEGAGGSEQFF
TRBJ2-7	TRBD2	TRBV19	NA	TGTGCCAGTAGTTCTCCCGGGAGGCCCTACGAGCAGTACTTC	CASSSPGRPYEQYF
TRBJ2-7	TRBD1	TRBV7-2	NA	TGTGCCAGCAGCGGTGGACAGGCTTTATCATTCGGCGAGCAGTACTTC	CASSGGQALSFGEQYF
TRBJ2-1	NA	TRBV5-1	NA	TGCGCCAGCAGCCCGGGACGGACCTCCTACAATGAGCAGTTCTTC	CASSPGRTSYNEQFF
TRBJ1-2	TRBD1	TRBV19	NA	TGTGCCAGTAGTACAGGACAGGGGGCTAGTCGGAATGGCTACACCTTC	CASSTGQGASRNGYTF
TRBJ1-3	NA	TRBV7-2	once	TGTGCCAGCAGCCCGGCGGCTGGGGGCTCAAGAAACACCATATATTTT	CASSPAAGGSRNTIYF
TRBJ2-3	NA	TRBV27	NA	TGTGCCGTCGGAGCCTGGGGTGGGGGGAGTTCTAGCACAGATACGCAGTATTTT	CAVGAWGGGSSSTDTQYF